The TCR beta chain under discussion was sequenced for a study of blood T cell repertoires in COVID-19. Study-wide background: There were acute and convalescent COVID-19 samples, and they came from the United States, Italy and Spain. T cells, B-cell-depleted T cells, or PBMCs provided the cDNA or gDNA that served as material.

Those enrolled in Seattle joined during active infection and were followed longitudinally afterward. Per the authors' pipeline: Amplifying reference gene primers gave estimates of nucleated cell counts. Libraries were prepared by immunoSEQ multiplex PCR; TCRdb keeps only in-frame clonotypes and omits some of them. That table gives V, J and clone size, and the DNA gave D and trimming. The table records some 150,000 clones, roughly 90% of them present only once. Per the germline V gene, CDR1 is LNHNV and CDR2 is YYDKDF (reference sequence). Trimming left V 0 bases short and J 2 bases short, with 10 bases between. The CDR3 is 15 amino acids.

This TCR came from a woman aged 60-70 years with COVID-19, enrolled during active disease. This chain links TRBV15 with TRBJ1-2; maybe TRBD1 (5 bases). The sequencing sample was made of peripheral blood. This CDR3 reads CATSRDGAGNYGYTF. CDR3 in DNA: TGTGCCACCAGCAGAGATGGAGCAGGGAACTATGGCTACACCTTC.